This T cell receptor (beta chain) was documented in a study of draining lymph node invasion in breast cancer (TCRdb year 2020). Broadly, across the study: Nodal metastasis was diagnosed by histology and cytokeratin immunohistochemistry and confirmed by EpCAM/CD45 flow cytometry. In a separate targeted assay, sorted memory regulatory T cells and memory conventional CD4 T cells were compared across breast cancer tissues by bulk TCR-beta CDR3 sequencing. Matched non-invaded and tumor-invaded tumor-draining lymph nodes plus the primary tumor were contributed by each patient, with both Treg and Tconv subsets profiled. The separate targeted TCR sequencing covered lymph nodes from five patients, with primary tumors sequenced for three of those patients. Study-wide conclusions, independent of this receptor: The data could not determine whether Treg conversion took place in a particular organ or whether converted Tregs recirculated between nodes and tumor. Some of the top 100 tumor clones were detected in invaded and non-invaded nodes, and this detection was taken to suggest recirculation between tumor and draining nodes. Tracking of the top-100 tumor clones could be carried out in just a couple of patients. Per tissue, roughly 12-25% of Treg TCRs were found to be shared with Tconvs, and this sharing was interpreted as suggesting peripheral Treg induction. In the targeted TCR-seq data, Tregs appeared to be more clonally expanded than Tconvs in all tissues, and lower diversity was found for both subsets in tumor than in lymph nodes. TCRs shared between the Treg and Tconv subsets were viewed as suggestive of, but not proof of, a common clonal origin.

In the case of this clonotype: Its antigen specificity is not known. No base qualities exist here, and no much larger clone lies one base off it.

The library came from bulk RNA-seq. Instrument on record: Illumina HiSeq 2500. The study's own analysis went as follows. For the separate targeted TCR-seq dataset, CDR3 sequences were extracted and quantified from raw reads using MiXCR version 2.1.5 with default parameters. TCR-beta clones in the separate targeted TCR-seq dataset were defined according to the combination of V gene, J gene and CDR3 sequence. In the separate targeted TCR-seq dataset, clones with fewer than three counts were removed, then only the 90% most strongly expressed clones per sample were retained. In the separate targeted TCR-seq dataset, Treg-Tconv overlap was computed as shared clones divided by total Treg clones per tissue, times 100. Starting from the raw public reads, TCRdb applied fastp trimming at Q25, assembled clones with MiXCR and retained in-frame beta chains. All rows with the same CDR3 protein become a single entry with the most common DNA and genes. TCRdb's processing, not the authors' own work, is the source of the V and J calls. The sample profile shows about 1,900 distinct CDR3 sequences; over 65% of them were found once. Jointly, the top ten make up 2.4% of the sample.

Memory conventional CD4 T cells were isolated by sorting for CD4+ CD45RA- CD25- cells. Each tumor-draining lymph node was classified as non-invaded if metastatic tumor cells were absent and as invaded if metastatic tumor cells were present. Before staining and sorting, a Miltenyi Pan T Cell isolation kit was used to pre-enrich the T cells. Primary tumors were characterized by immunohistochemistry for estrogen receptor, progesterone receptor, HER2 and Ki-67. Within a few hours after surgery, the fresh surgical tissue was processed by cutting it into small fragments. Tissue fragments were enzymatically digested with Liberase TL plus DNase for over 15 minutes and filtered through a 40-micrometer strainer. After DAPI live/dead staining, cells were sorted on a BD FACS Aria II at about 97-99% purity. Sorted cells were lysed in TCL buffer and RNA was purified with a Norgen Single Cell RNA purification kit including DNase treatment.

The germline V gene (reference sequence) sets CDR1 to SGHNT and CDR2 to YYREEE. Spanning cysteine to phenylalanine, the CDR3 consists of 14 amino acids. Left in the record is the CDR3 DNA by itself, 42 bases read in frame from the first base. V lost 2 bases and J lost 3 bases; the stretch between them is 11 bases long. This receptor chain uses TRBV5-4 and TRBJ2-5, with the D gene uncertain. This clonotype was obtained from a female donor with luminal breast cancer. The sequencing input was sorted memory CD4+ effector T cells from a lymph node. This sample's cell subset or site label indicates: CD45RA-negative sorted CD4+ T cells (memory Tconv or effector/memory Treg). The sequence in DNA is TGTGCCAGCAGCTTCCGAACTAACAAAGAGACCCAGTACTTC. Its protein reads: CASSFRTNKETQYF. Reference TRBV5-4 and TRBJ2-5 proteins supply the regions before and after the CDR3; the full variable domain is: ETGVTQSPTHLIKTRGQQVTLRCSSQSGHNTVSWYQQALGQGPQFIFQYYREEENGRGNFPPRFSGLQFPNYSSELNVNALELDDSALYLCASSFRTNKETQYFGPGTRLLVL.